The 17 T cell receptor beta chains reported below all come from one sample, sequenced in a study of T cell repertoires in cytomegalovirus infection. No antigens are known for them. TCRdb passed the reads through MiXCR, listing each CDR3 protein once. Altogether approximately 990,000 distinct CDR3 sequences are present, around 30% being singletons, with the ten largest covering about an eighth. Material: cultured CD8+ T cells from PBMCs, obtained from culture after CMV antigen stimulation. Every receptor here comes from a human donor in good health (CMV status not recorded). Some clones in this sample may be carry-over from other donors' samples.

This clonotype came up a few times. The CDR3 DNA is TGCGCCAGCAGTCCTGCTGGTCTAGCGGGGGCCAGCTACAATGAGCAGTTCTTC. Translation: CASSPAGLAGASYNEQFF. This chain connects TRBV4-1 to TRBJ2-1, with 10 bases matching TRBD2. Losses at the gene ends were 6 bases for V and 3 bases for J; bases not matched to a gene: 14. The germline V gene encodes CDR1 MGHRA and CDR2 YSYEKL. This CDR3 has 18 amino acids.

The chain couples TRBV27 to TRBJ1-5, with 8 bases lining up with TRBD1. Germline lookup yields CDR1 MNHEY and CDR2 SMNVEV (reference sequence). V trimming: 5 bases; J trimming: 0 bases; junction bases outside the gene matches: 6. CDR3 length: 16 residues. CDR3 protein: CASSPRTGNSNQPQHF. CDR3 nucleotides: TGTGCCAGCAGTCCCCGGACAGGGAATAGCAATCAGCCCCAGCATTTT.

The V and J genes are TRBV20-1 and TRBJ2-7, with D perhaps TRBD1 (5 bases). CDR3 size: 12 residues. V was cut by 1 base and J by 3 bases, with 7 bases left in between. Germline V gene sequence: CDR1 DFQATT, CDR2 SNEGSKA (reference sequence). As DNA, the CDR3 is TGCAGTGCTAGAGCCAGGGTCTACGAGCAGTACGTC. As protein: CSARARVYEQYV.

The chain carries TRBV27 and TRBJ2-5, with TRBD1 as a possible D gene (5 bases). CDR1 is MNHEY and CDR2 is SMNVEV in the germline V gene (reference sequence). The V and J ends lost 1 base and 4 bases respectively, with 13 bases between them. The CDR3 contains 15 residues. The CDR3 nucleotides are TGTGCCAGCAGTTTATGGGGCCCACAAGTAGAGACCCAGTACTTC. It codes for CASSLWGPQVETQYF.

This clonotype was counted between two and nine times. The V call is TRBV7-6, the J call TRBJ2-2, with D unresolved. The CDR3 length is 14 residues. Germline V gene sequence: CDR1 SGHVS, CDR2 FNYEAQ. Trimming took off 1 base at V and 4 bases at J, with 7 bases between the two ends. CDR3 DNA sequence: TGTGCCAGCAGCTTAGGTGCTATCACCGGGGAGCTGTTTTTT. Its protein is CASSLGAITGELFF.

This clonotype was seen a few times. The chain carries TRBV7-9 and TRBJ2-1; D is undetermined. Per germline, CDR1 SEHNR and CDR2 FQNEAQ (reference sequence). V was shortened by 5 bases and J by 0 bases, with 11 bases between the two germline ends. CDR3 length equals 15 residues. CDR3 amino acids: CASSTPRTSYNEQFF. In DNA, the CDR3 is TGTGCCAGCAGCACCCCTCGGACCTCCTACAATGAGCAGTTCTTC.

There are a few counts of this clonotype. The rearrangement links TRBV7-9 to TRBJ1-1; 8 bases fit TRBD1. The trim removed 6 bases at V and 5 bases at J, leaving 11 bases unmatched. CDR3 length equals 15 residues. CDR1 and CDR2 (germline): SEHNR, FQNEAQ (reference sequence). DNA for the CDR3: TGTGCCAGCAGTTCGAGACAGGGGATGGAAACTGAAGCTTTCTTT. Protein sequence: CASSSRQGMETEAFF.

J is TRBJ2-1 and V is TRBV12-3 or TRBV12-4; no reliable D call. This CDR3 comprises 12 residues. Trimming cost V 4 bases and J 11 bases, with 12 bases left between them. CDR3 sequence: CASSSVGVKQFF. The CDR3 DNA is TGTGCCAGCAGTTCAGTGGGCGTCAAGCAGTTCTTC.

J is TRBJ2-1 and V is TRBV4-3; tentative D call: TRBD2 (5 bases). Per germline, CDR1 LGHNA and CDR2 YSLEER. The CDR3 runs 13 residues. V dropped 0 bases and J dropped 7 bases, with 7 bases sitting between them. The CDR3 DNA is TGCGCCAGCAGCCAAGAGTCGGGGAATGAGCAGTTCTTC. It specifies CASSQESGNEQFF.

Of note for this clonotype: The junction departs from the called germline gene at one end, perhaps through a read error. The chain carries TRBV27 and TRBJ2-1; 8 bases line up with TRBD2. The V gene's germline CDR1 is MNHEY and CDR2 SMNVEV (reference sequence). The CDR3 sequence is 16 residues long. Here the CDR3 DNA reads TGTGCCAGCAGGTTATCTGGGACTAGAAGGGGCAATGAGCAGTTCTTC. Amino acids: CASRLSGTRRGNEQFF.

This clonotype was counted ten times or more. The chain has TRBV15 and TRBJ1-5, with D perhaps TRBD1 (5 bases). This CDR3 comprises 16 residues. Germline V gene lookup returns CDR1 LNHNV and CDR2 YYDKDF (reference sequence). Trimming shortened V by 4 bases and J by 3 bases, and 16 bases separated the two germline ends. The CDR3 here is CATSTLSEGNNQPQHF. The CDR3 nucleotides are TGTGCCACCAGCACTCTCTCGGAGGGGAACAATCAGCCCCAGCATTTT.

The sample holds a few counts of this clonotype. This chain joins TRBV11-3 and TRBJ2-3; 8 nucleotides match TRBD1. V was clipped by 5 bases and J by 5 bases; unmatched bases: 6. Germline V gene data show CDR1 as SGHNT and CDR2 as YENEEA. The CDR3 spans 14 residues. The CDR3 DNA reads TGTGCCAGCAGCAATGGACAGGGAGAAGATACGCAGTATTTT. Encoded protein: CASSNGQGEDTQYF.

The chain combines TRBV5-8 with TRBJ2-3; 7 positions match TRBD1. CDR3 length equals 16 residues. Unmatched junction bases numbered 10, after V lost 0 bases and J lost 6 bases. Looked up from germline, CDR1 is SGHTS and CDR2 is YDEGEE. The CDR3 coding sequence is TGTGCCAGCAGCTTGGCTTGGGACAGACGCTGGGATACGCAGTATTTT. It is translated as CASSLAWDRRWDTQYF.

This clonotype was counted a few times. The rearrangement uses TRBV12-3 or TRBV12-4 and TRBJ2-1; tentatively, D is TRBD1 (6 bases). The CDR3 contains 17 residues. V was shortened by 7 bases and J by 5 bases, with 24 bases between the two germline ends. CDR3 bases: TGTGCCAGCACCCTCATCCACCTACCGGGACAACACAATGAGCAGTTCTTC. Amino acids: CASTLIHLPGQHNEQFF.

This clonotype was recorded only once. J is TRBJ2-6 and V is TRBV2, with a possible D match to TRBD1 (6 bases). Germline V gives CDR1 SNHLY, CDR2 FYNNEI. Trimming stripped 2 bases from V and 0 bases from J, with 11 bases between. CDR3 length: 17 amino acids. In DNA, the CDR3 is TGTGCCAGCAGTGAAAGGACAGCCTACTCTGGGGCCAACGTCCTGACTTTC. This encodes CASSERTAYSGANVLTF.

This clonotype has a handful of counts. V and J are TRBV5-4 and TRBJ1-1; possible D gene TRBD1, 5 bases. V shed 6 bases and J shed 7 bases, with 13 bases lying between them. Per the germline V gene, CDR1 is SGHNT and CDR2 is YYREEE (reference sequence). The CDR3 consists of 12 residues. The CDR3 sequence is CASTPGTGEAFF. As DNA, the CDR3 is TGTGCCAGCACCCCTGGGACTGGTGAAGCTTTCTTT.

V is TRBV6-5 and J is TRBJ2-3; D remains unclear. Germline values: CDR1 MNHEY, CDR2 SVGAGI. Trimming pared 1 base from V and 0 bases from J, leaving 8 bases between. CDR3 length: 15 amino acids. The CDR3 DNA sequence: TGTGCCAGCAGTTACTTGGAGTCTAGCACAGATACGCAGTATTTT. This sequence encodes CASSYLESSTDTQYF.